The rows below give T cell receptor beta chains drawn from one sample of a study of human T cells and chemical hapten exposure. TCRdb fed the RACE reads into MiXCR, producing one record per CDR3 protein. The data contain about 120,000 distinct CDR3 sequences, around an eighth of them singletons. Sample: whole blood, taken in connection with sensitization to the hapten diphenylcyclopropenone (DPC). These receptors were collected from a woman between 50 and 59 years old with alopecia areata. Some clones in this sample may be carry-over from other donors' samples. The CDR3 runs from the conserved cysteine through the conserved F or W.

j_call	v_call	cdr3_aa
TRBJ2-7	TRBV20-1	CSASTTGRGNEQYF
TRBJ1-4	TRBV7-9	CASSLAQENEKLFF
TRBJ2-4	TRBV29-1	CSVEEGIQYF
TRBJ2-2	TRBV7-7	CASSQTDRGPNTGELFF
TRBJ1-1	TRBV7-2	CASSFAAGSTEAFF
TRBJ2-3	TRBV5-1	CASSPRRTTPSTDTQYF
TRBJ2-5	TRBV11-1	CASSLAAASQETQYF
TRBJ2-6	TRBV27	CASSRLVSGANVLTF
TRBJ2-5	TRBV6-5	CASSYHRTGQETQYF
TRBJ2-1	TRBV20-1	CSAPDSLYNEQFF
TRBJ1-5	TRBV4-1	CASSRVGADNQPQHF
TRBJ2-3	TRBV6-1	CASSEGAGASDTQYF
TRBJ1-4	TRBV4-3	CASSPWGLGGTNEKLFF
TRBJ1-1	TRBV12-3/TRBV12-4	CASTTTVNTEAFF
TRBJ2-2	TRBV5-1	CASSLAGTGRTAGELFF
TRBJ1-2	TRBV20-1	CSARVEGSSYGYTF
TRBJ2-1	TRBV5-1	CASSPTSGITHEQFF
TRBJ2-5	TRBV5-1	CASRLFEETQYF
TRBJ2-2	TRBV18	CASSPYAGANTGELFF
TRBJ2-3	TRBV18	CASSPPEGALTDTQYF
TRBJ1-6	TRBV12-3/TRBV12-4	CASSPRTATRNSPLHF
TRBJ1-1	TRBV5-6	CASSSLSRDKDTEAFF
TRBJ1-4	TRBV29-1	CSVPEQGLGVEKLFF
TRBJ2-7	TRBV29-1	CSVVHTHSYEQYF
TRBJ1-3	TRBV20-1	CSAADRGSGNTIYF
TRBJ2-1	TRBV12-5	CASGQITGEQFF
TRBJ2-1	TRBV27	CASSSAGSGEGNEQFF
TRBJ2-6	TRBV4-1	CASSHMTGADSGANVLTF
TRBJ1-1	TRBV12-3/TRBV12-4	CASRGIRTLGTEAFF
TRBJ1-6	TRBV11-2	CASSLGTGLNSPLHF
TRBJ2-3	TRBV20-1	CSARWASGSFTDTQYF
TRBJ1-5	TRBV24-1	CATSEGKAQPQHF
TRBJ2-7	TRBV5-4	CASSAEPSGPSSYEQYF
TRBJ1-3	TRBV6-2/TRBV6-3	CASSNTNGNTIYF
TRBJ1-3	TRBV7-9	CASSHGTSATGNTIYF
TRBJ2-7	TRBV2	CASSEGPFYEQYF
TRBJ2-3	TRBV15	CATSRDRDGDTQYF
TRBJ2-1	TRBV2	CASRDRPYNEQFF
TRBJ2-1	TRBV12-3/TRBV12-4	CASSLGTGPWNEQFF
TRBJ2-1	TRBV20-1	CSATLSLGLIEQFF
TRBJ1-2	TRBV7-9	CASSLAGPGYTF
TRBJ1-1	TRBV20-1	CSARERGRGFF
TRBJ1-1	TRBV7-9	CASEDPMRTEAFF
TRBJ1-1	TRBV6-2/TRBV6-3	CASRQTDRSPAFF
TRBJ2-2	TRBV7-2	CASSPQRGTGELFF
TRBJ2-7	TRBV27	CASRRDGAYEQYF
TRBJ2-3	TRBV7-2	CASSLHPDTQYF
TRBJ2-1	TRBV4-2	CASSQGRSWANEQFF
TRBJ1-1	TRBV10-3	CAIKEQGARNTEAFF
TRBJ2-7	TRBV4-1	CASSQEGTGLYYEQYF
TRBJ1-3	TRBV21-1	CASSKDWRRIIYSGNTIYF